The subject of this entry is one T cell receptor (beta chain). Its specificity is not known. This sample is part of a study of CD8 T cell repertoires and HIV-1 epitope variants. Sequencing was performed with immunoSEQ multiplex PCR; in TCRdb, only in-frame clones are kept and a portion is missing. The sample has 2,500 to 3,000 clones; 55% to 70% are singletons. This receptor was obtained from a male donor with HIV. Sequencing was done on a sample of cultured CD8+ T cells derived from PBMCs.

CDR3 in DNA: TGTGCCAGCAGTGAAGCAAGGGTAGGCACAGATACGCAGTATTTT. Protein sequence: CASSEARVGTDTQYF. The chain carries TRBV6-1 and TRBJ2-3; no definite D call. Trimming cost V 0 bases and J 1 base, with 8 bases left between them. CDR1 and CDR2 from the germline V gene are MNHNS and SASEGT. The length of the CDR3 is 15 residues.